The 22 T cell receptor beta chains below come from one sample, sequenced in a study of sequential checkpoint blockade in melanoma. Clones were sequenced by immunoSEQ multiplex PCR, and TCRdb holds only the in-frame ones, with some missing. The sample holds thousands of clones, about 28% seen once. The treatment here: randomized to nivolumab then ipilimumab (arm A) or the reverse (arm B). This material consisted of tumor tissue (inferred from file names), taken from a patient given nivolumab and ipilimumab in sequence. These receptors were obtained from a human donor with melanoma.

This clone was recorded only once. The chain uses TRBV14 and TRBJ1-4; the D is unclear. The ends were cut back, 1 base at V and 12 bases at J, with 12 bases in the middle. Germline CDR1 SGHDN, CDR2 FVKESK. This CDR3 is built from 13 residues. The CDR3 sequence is CASSQGLIGELFF. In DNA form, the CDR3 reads TGTGCCAGCAGCCAAGGATTAATCGGGGAACTGTTTTTT.

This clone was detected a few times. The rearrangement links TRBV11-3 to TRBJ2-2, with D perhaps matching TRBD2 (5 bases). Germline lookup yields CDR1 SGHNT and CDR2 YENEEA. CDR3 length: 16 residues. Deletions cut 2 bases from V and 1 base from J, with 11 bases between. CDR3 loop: CASSLTSRGNTGELFF. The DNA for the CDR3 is TGTGCCAGCAGCTTAACCAGTCGGGGGAACACCGGGGAGCTGTTTTTT. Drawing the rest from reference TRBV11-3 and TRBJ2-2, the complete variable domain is EAGVVQSPRYKIIEKKQPVAFWCNPISGHNTLYWYLQNLGQGPELLIRYENEEAVDDSQLPKDRFSAERLKGVDSTLKIQPAELGDSAVYLCASSLTSRGNTGELFFGEGSRLTVL.

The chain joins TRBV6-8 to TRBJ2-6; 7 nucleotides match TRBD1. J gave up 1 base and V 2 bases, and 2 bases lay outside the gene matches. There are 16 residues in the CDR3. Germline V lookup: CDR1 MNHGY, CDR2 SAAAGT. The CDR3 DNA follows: TGTGCCAGCAGTTACGAGGGGGCGTCTGGGGCCAACGTCCTGACTTTC. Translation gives CASSYEGASGANVLTF.

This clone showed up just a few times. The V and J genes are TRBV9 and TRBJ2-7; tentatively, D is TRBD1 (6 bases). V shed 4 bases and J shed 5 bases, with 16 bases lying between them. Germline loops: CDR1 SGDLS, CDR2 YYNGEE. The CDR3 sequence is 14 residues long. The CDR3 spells CASSLRQAANEQYF. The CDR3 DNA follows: TGTGCCAGCAGCCTTCGACAGGCGGCGAACGAGCAGTACTTC.

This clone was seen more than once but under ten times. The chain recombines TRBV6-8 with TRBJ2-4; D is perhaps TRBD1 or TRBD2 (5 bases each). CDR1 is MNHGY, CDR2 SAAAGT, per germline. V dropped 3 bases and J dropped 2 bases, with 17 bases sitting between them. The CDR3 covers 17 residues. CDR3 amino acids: CASSYSPGPNSKNIQYF. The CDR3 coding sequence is TGTGCCAGCAGTTATAGTCCGGGGCCAAACTCCAAAAACATTCAGTACTTC.

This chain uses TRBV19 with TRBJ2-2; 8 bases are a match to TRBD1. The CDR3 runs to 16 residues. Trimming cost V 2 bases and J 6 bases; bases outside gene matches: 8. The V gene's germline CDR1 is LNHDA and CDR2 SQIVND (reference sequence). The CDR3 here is CASSIPGRDRPGELFF. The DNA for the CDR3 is TGTGCCAGTAGTATACCGGGGCGGGACAGGCCCGGGGAGCTGTTTTTT.

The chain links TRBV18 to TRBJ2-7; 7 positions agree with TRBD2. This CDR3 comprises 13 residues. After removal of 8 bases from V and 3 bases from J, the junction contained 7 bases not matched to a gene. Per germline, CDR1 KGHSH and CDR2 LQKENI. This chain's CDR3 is CASQNGGNYEQYF. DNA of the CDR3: TGTGCCAGCCAAAACGGGGGGAACTACGAGCAGTACTTC.

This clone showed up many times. The CDR3 sequence: CASSLGAGLGGYTF. The CDR3 DNA is TGTGCCAGCAGCTTAGGAGCGGGGTTAGGTGGCTACACCTTC. J is TRBJ1-2 and V is TRBV11-3; D is uncertain. CDR3 length equals 14 residues. V dropped 1 base and J dropped 7 bases, with 13 bases sitting between them. From germline, CDR1 is SGHNT and CDR2 YENEEA.

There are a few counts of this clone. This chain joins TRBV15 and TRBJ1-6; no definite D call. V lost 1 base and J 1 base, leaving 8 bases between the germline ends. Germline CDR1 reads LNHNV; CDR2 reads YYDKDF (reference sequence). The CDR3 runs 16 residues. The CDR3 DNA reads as TGTGCCACCAGCAGAGGAGGGAGTTCCTATAATTCACCCCTCCACTTT. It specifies CATSRGGSSYNSPLHF.

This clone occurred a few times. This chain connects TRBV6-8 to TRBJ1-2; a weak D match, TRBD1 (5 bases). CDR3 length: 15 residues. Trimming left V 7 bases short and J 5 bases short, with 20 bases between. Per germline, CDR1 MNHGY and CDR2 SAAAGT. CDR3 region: CASTPGAGIIYGYTF. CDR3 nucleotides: TGTGCCAGCACGCCAGGAGCAGGGATTATTTATGGCTACACCTTC.

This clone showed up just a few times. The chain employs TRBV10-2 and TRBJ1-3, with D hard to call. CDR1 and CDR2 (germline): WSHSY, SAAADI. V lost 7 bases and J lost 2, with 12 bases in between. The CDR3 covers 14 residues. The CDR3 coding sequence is TGCGCCAGCAACAAGGGAGCTGCTGGAAACACCATATATTTT. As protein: CASNKGAAGNTIYF.

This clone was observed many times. CDR3 DNA: TGTGCCAGCAGCTGGACAGGATCTAGCTCCTACGAGCAGTACTTC. Translating it yields CASSWTGSSSYEQYF. The chain employs TRBV11-3 and TRBJ2-7; 7 bases agree with TRBD1. Trimming removed 4 bases from V and 0 bases from J; junction bases left unmatched: 6. The CDR3 length is 15 residues. The germline CDR1 and CDR2 sequences are SGHNT and YENEEA.

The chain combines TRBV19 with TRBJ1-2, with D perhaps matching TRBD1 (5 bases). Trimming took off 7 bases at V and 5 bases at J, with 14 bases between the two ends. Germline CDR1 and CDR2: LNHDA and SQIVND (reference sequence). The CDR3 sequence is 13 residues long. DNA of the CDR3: TGTGCCAGTACGGACACGTTGGGGTATGGCTACACCTTC. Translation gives CASTDTLGYGYTF.

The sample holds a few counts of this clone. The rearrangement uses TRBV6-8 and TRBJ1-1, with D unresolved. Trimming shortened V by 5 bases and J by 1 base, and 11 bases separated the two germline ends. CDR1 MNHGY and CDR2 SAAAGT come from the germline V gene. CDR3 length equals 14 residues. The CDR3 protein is CASSALRKNTEAFF. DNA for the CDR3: TGTGCCAGCAGTGCTCTTAGGAAGAACACTGAAGCTTTCTTT.

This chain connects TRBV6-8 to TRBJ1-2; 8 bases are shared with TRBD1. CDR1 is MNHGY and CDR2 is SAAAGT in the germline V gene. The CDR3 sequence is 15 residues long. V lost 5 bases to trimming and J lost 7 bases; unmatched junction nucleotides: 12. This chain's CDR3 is CASSEDRDLVGGYTF. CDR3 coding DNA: TGTGCCAGCAGTGAGGACAGGGATCTAGTGGGTGGCTACACCTTC.

The CDR3 DNA is TGTGCCAGCTCACCACCCAACACAGGGGAACATCAGCCCCAGCATTTT. Translated, it gives CASSPPNTGEHQPQHF. This chain uses TRBV18 with TRBJ1-5; TRBD1 agrees at 7 bases. Germline V gene data show CDR1 as KGHSH and CDR2 as LQKENI. The CDR3 covers 16 residues. The junction had 7 bases not matched to a gene; V was cut back by 0 bases and J by 5 bases.

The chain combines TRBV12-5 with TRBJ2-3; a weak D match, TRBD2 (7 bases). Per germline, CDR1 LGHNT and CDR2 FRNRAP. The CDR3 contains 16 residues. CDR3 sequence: CASTGPSRGATDTQYF. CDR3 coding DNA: TGTGCCAGTACCGGCCCATCACGGGGGGCAACAGATACGCAGTATTTT.

CDR3 nucleotides: TGTGCCAGCAGTTACACGACACCGGATAACACCGGGGAGCTGTTTTTT. Protein: CASSYTTPDNTGELFF. V is TRBV6-8 and J is TRBJ2-2; no clear D gene. The V gene's germline CDR1 is MNHGY and CDR2 SAAAGT. The CDR3 covers 16 residues. Trimming stripped 2 bases from V and 2 bases from J, with 12 bases between.

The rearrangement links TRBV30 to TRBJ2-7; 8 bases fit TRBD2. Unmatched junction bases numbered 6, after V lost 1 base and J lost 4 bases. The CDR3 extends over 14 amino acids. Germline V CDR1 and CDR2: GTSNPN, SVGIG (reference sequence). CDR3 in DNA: TGTGCCTGGAGTGAACTGGGACTAGGGTACGAGCAGTACTTC. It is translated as CAWSELGLGYEQYF.

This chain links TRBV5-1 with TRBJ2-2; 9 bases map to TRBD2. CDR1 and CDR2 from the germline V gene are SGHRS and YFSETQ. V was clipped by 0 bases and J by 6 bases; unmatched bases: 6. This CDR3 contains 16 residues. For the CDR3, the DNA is TGCGCCAGCAGCTTGGGTAGCGGGGGATTGTCCGGGGAGCTGTTTTTT. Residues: CASSLGSGGLSGELFF.

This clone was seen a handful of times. CDR3 nucleotide sequence: TGTGCCACCAGCACTCTGGGAGGGGCGATTAATCAGCCCCAGCATTTT. Amino acids: CATSTLGGAINQPQHF. The chain couples TRBV15 to TRBJ1-5; perhaps TRBD1 as D (5 bases). The CDR3 is 16 amino acids. CDR1 and CDR2 from the germline V gene are LNHNV and YYDKDF (reference sequence). Trimming shortened V by 4 bases and J by 4 bases, and 17 bases separated the two germline ends. Full variable domain (rest looked up from reference TRBV15 and TRBJ1-5): DAMVIQNPRYQVTQFGKPVTLSCSQTLNHNVMYWYQQKSSQAPKLLFHYYDKDFNNEADTPDNFQSRRPNTSFCFLDIRSPGLGDTAMYLCATSTLGGAINQPQHFGDGTRLSIL.

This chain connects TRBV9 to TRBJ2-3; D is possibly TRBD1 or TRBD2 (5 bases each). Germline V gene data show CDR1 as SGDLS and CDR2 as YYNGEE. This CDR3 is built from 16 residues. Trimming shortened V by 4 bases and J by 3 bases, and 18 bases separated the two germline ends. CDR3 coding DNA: TGTGCCAGCAGCCACCTCGGGGCCTGGCAAACAGATACGCAGTATTTT. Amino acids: CASSHLGAWQTDTQYF.